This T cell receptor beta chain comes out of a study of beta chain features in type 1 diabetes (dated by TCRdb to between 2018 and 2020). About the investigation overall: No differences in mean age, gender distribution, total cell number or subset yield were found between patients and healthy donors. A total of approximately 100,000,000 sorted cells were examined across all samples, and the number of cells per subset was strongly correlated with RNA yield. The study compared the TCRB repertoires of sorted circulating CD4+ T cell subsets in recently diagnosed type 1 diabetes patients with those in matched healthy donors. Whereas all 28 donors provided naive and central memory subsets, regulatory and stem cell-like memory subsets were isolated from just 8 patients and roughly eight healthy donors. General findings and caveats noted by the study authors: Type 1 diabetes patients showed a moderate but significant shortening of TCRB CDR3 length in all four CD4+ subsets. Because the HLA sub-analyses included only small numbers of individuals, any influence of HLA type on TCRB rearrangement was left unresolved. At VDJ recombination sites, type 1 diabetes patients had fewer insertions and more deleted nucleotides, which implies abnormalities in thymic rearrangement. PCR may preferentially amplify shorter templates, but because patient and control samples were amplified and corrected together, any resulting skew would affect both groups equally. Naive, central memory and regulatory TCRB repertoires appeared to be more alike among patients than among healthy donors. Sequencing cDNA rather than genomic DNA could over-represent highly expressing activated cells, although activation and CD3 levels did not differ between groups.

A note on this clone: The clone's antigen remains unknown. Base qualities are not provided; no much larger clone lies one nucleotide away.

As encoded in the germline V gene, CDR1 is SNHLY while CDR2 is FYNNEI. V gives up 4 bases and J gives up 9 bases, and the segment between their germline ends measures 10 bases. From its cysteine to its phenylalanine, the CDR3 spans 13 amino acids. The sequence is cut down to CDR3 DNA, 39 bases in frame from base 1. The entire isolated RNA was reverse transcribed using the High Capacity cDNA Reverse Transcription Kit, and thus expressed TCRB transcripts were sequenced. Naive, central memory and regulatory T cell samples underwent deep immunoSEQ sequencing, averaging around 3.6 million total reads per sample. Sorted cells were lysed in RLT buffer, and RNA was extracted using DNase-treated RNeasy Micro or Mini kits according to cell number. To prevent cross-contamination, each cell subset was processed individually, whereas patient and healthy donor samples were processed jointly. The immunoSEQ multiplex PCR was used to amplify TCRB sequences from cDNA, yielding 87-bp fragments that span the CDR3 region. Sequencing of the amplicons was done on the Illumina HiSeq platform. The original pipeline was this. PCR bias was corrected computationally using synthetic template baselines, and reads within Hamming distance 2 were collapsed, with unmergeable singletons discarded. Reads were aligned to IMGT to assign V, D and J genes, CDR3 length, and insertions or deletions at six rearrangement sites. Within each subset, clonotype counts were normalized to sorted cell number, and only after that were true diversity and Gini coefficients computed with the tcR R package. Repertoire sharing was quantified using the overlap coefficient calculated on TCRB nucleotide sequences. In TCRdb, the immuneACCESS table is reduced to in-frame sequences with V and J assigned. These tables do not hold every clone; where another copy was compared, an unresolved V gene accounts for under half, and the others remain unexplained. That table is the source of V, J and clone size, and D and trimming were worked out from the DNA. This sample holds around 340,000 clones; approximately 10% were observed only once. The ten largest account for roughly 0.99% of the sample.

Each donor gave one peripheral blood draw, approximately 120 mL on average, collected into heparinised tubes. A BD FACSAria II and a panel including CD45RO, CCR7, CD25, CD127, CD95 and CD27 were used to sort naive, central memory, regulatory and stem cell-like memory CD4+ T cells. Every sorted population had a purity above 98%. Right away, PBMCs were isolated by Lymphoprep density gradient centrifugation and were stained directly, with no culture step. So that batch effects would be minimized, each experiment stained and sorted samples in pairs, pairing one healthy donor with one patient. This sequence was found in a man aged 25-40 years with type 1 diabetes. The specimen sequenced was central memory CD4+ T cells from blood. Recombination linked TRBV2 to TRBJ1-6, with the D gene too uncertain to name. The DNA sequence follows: TGTGCCAGCAGTGGGGAGGGCCTTTCACCCCTCCACTTT. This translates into CASSGEGLSPLHF.